The present entry profiles one TCR beta chain with its context. Its antigen is currently unknown. Under the ViraFEST assay, PBMC were stimulated with viral peptide pools so that antigen-specific CD4+ T cells expanded. Sequencing was performed afterwards. Scientists isolated CD4+ T cells after an approximately 11-day culture period ended. This individual contracted SARS-CoV-2 between March and December 2020, as verified by PCR. The participants, recipients of two vaccine doses, got either BNT162b2 or mRNA-1273. PBMC were cultured at around 2 million per well with 8 to 10 IU/ml IL-2 and around 9.2 ug/ml peptides. Cultures had half their medium replaced with IL-2 medium on days 3 and 7. These data come from a study of vaccination effects on CD4 cells after COVID-19. Study results and limitations: Newly vaccine-induced clones made up most of the convalescents' post-vaccine spike-reactive clones. Only a few convalescent patients and no early post-infection timepoints featured in the study.

The method was immunoSEQ multiplex PCR; TCRdb's version includes in-frame clones alone and lacks a portion of them. In the table there are over 10,000 clones, roughly 66% of which are singletons. The CDR3 loop spans 15 amino acids. CDR1 is SGHTA, CDR2 FQGNSA, per germline. V was clipped by 5 bases and J by 6 bases, with 17 bases between them. This clonotype originated in a human donor who had a prior SARS-CoV-2 infection. This sample comprised CD4+ T cells from PBMCs cultured with HCoV-NL63 spike peptides, obtained after COVID-19 vaccination. The chain uses TRBV7-2 and TRBJ2-1; either TRBD1 or TRBD2 may fit D (6 bases each). CDR3 in amino acids: CASSPGGGLVNEQFF. The CDR3 bases are TGTGCCAGCAGCCCCGGAGGGGGGCTTGTCAATGAGCAGTTCTTC.